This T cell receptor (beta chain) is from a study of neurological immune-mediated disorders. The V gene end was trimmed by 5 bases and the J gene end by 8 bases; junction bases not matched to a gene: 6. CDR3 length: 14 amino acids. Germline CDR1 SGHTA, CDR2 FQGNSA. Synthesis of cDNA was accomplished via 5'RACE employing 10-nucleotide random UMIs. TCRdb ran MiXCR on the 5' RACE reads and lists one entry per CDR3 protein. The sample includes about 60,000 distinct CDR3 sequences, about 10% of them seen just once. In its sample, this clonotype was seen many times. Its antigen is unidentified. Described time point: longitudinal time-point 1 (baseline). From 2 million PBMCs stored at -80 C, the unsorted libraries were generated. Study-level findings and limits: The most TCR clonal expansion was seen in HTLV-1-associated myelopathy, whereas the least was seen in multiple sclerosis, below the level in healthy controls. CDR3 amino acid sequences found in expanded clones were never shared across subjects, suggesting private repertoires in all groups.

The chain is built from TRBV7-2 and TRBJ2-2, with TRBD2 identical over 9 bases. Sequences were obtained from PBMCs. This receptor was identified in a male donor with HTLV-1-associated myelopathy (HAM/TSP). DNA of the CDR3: TGTGCCAGCAGCCAGGGACTAGCTTTTGGGGAGCTGTTTTTT. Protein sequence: CASSQGLAFGELFF. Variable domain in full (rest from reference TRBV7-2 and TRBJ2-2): GAGVSQSPSNKVTEKGKDVELRCDPISGHTALYWYRQSLGQGLEFLIYFQGNSAPDKSGLPSDRFSAERTGGSVSTLTIQRTQQEDSAVYLCASSQGLAFGELFFGEGSRLTVL.